This T cell receptor beta chain was identified in a study of tumor-infiltrating lymphocytes in primary liver carcinoma. The V gene's germline CDR1 is SGHAT and CDR2 FQNNGV. This CDR3 has 14 amino acids. TCR beta cDNA was prepared out of roughly 520 ng total RNA by means of a constant-region primer. Three nested multiplex PCR rounds, a slightly modified ARM-PCR method, built the TCR beta libraries. The opening two PCR rounds, approximately 10 cycles each, paired TRBV1-TRBV30 forward primers with a C-beta reverse primer. In TCRdb, the multiplex PCR reads were re-called with MiXCR into one record per CDR3 protein. The data contain approximately 210,000 distinct CDR3 sequences, 65% of them singletons. Unsorted whole blood yielded blood RNA, and germline DNA was extracted as well. Before the surgical procedure, approximately 4 milliliters of peripheral blood were collected. With respect to this clonotype: One end of the junction varies from germline; a read error may be responsible.

Sequenced sample: peripheral blood. The chain combines TRBV11-2 with TRBJ2-5; 7 nucleotides agree with TRBD1. This sequence was found in a woman in her fifties or sixties with primary liver carcinoma and hepatitis B virus infection. CDR3 in amino acids: CASSLNRGQETQHF. The CDR3 DNA reads as TGTGCCAGCAGCTTAAACAGGGGCCAAGAGACCCAGCATTTC.